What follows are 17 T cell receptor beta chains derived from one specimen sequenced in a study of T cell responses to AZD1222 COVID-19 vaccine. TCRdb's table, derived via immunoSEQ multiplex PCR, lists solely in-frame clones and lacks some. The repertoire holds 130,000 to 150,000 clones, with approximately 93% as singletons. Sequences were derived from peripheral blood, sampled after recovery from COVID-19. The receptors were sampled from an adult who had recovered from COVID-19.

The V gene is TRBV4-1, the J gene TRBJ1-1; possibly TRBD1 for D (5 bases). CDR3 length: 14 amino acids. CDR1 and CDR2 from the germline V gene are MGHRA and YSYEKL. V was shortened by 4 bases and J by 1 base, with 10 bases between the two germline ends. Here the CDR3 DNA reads TGCGCCAGCAGCCGAGACAGAGGGAACACTGAAGCTTTCTTT. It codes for CASSRDRGNTEAFF.

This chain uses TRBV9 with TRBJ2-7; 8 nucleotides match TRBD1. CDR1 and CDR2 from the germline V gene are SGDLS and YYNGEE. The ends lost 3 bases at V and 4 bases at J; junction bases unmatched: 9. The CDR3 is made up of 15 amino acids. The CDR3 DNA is TGTGCCAGCAGCGAGCGACAGGGGCCGGGATACGAGCAGTACTTC. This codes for CASSERQGPGYEQYF.

The CDR3 DNA sequence: TGTGCCAGCAGCTCTTCGCTCCGGGACAGGGTCTACTATGGCTACACCTTC. It translates to CASSSSLRDRVYYGYTF. V usage is TRBV7-8 and J usage is TRBJ1-2, with 9 bases that match TRBD1. The CDR3 covers 17 residues. Trimming took 4 bases from V and 3 from J; bases not matched to a gene: 12. CDR1 and CDR2 (germline): SGHVS, FQNEAQ.

CDR3 nucleotides: TGTGCCAGCGATTTAAAAGGGGGTAGCCACGAGCAGTACTTC. Encoded protein: CASDLKGGSHEQYF. V gene TRBV21-1 combines with J gene TRBJ2-7; the table's D call of TRBD1 was not tested on the DNA. TRBV21-1 is deemed a pseudogene. This CDR3 is 14 amino acids long.

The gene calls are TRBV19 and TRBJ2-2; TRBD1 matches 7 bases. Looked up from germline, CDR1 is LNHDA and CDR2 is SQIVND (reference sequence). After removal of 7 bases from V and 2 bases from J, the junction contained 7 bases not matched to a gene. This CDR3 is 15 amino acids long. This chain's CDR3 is CASILRDSNTGELFF. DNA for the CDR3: TGTGCCAGTATTCTCCGGGACAGCAACACCGGGGAGCTGTTTTTT.

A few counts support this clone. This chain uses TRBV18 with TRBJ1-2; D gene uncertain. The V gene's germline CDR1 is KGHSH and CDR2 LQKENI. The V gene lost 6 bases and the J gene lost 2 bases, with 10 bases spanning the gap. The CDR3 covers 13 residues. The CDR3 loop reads CASSEAFNYGYTF. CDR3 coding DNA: TGTGCCAGCTCTGAAGCCTTCAACTATGGCTACACCTTC. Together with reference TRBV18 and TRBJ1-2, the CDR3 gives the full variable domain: NAGVMQNPRHLVRRRGQEARLRCSPMKGHSHVYWYRQLPEEGLKFMVYLQKENIIDESGMPKERFSAEFPKEGPSILRIQQVVRGDSAAYFCASSEAFNYGYTFGSGTRLTVV.

The CDR3 reads CASSEDGGTEAFF. CDR3 sequence (DNA): TGCGCCAGCAGTGAAGACGGGGGAACTGAAGCTTTCTTT. The chain joins TRBV10-1 to TRBJ1-1, with D possibly matching TRBD1 (5 bases). The CDR3 is 13 residues long. Deletions cut 3 bases from V and 5 bases from J, with 10 bases between. Germline CDR1 is WNHNN and CDR2 is SYGVQD (reference sequence).

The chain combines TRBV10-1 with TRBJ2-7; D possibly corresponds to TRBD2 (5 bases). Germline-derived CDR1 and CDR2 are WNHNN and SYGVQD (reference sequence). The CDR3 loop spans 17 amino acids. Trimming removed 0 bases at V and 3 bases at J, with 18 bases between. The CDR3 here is CASSESSARGSLYEQYF. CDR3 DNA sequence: TGCGCCAGCAGTGAGTCGAGTGCCAGAGGGTCGCTCTACGAGCAGTACTTC.

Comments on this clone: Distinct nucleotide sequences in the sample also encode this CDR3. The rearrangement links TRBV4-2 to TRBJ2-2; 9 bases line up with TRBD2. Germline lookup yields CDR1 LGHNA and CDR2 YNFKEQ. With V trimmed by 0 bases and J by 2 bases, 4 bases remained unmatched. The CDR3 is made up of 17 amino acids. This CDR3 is CASSQDELAGNTGELFF. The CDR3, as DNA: TGTGCCAGCAGCCAAGATGAGCTAGCGGGAAACACCGGGGAGCTGTTTTTT.

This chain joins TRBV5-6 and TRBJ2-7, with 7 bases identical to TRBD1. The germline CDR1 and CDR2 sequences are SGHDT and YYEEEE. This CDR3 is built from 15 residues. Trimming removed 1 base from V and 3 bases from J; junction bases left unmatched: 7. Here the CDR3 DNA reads TGTGCCAGCAGCTTGCCCCGACAGGGTTACTACGAGCAGTACTTC. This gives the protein CASSLPRQGYYEQYF.

For the CDR3, the DNA is TGCGCCAGCAGCCAAGCCGGGACAGATAATGAAAAACTGTTTTTT. It codes for CASSQAGTDNEKLFF. The V call is TRBV4-1, the J call TRBJ1-4, with 7 bases lining up with TRBD1. The CDR3 length is 15 residues. Trimming took 1 base from V and 4 from J; bases not matched to a gene: 3. Germline V gene lookup returns CDR1 MGHRA and CDR2 YSYEKL.

The CDR3 DNA sequence: TGTGCCACAACGCGGACAGGGGGCTTGCCCTACGAGCAGTACTTC. Translated, it gives CATTRTGGLPYEQYF. The chain combines TRBV10-3 with TRBJ2-7; 11 nucleotides match TRBD1. The CDR3 length is 15 residues. Germline trimming cut 10 bases from V and 2 bases from J; bases unmatched to any gene: 10. Germline CDR1 is ENHRY and CDR2 is SYGVKD.

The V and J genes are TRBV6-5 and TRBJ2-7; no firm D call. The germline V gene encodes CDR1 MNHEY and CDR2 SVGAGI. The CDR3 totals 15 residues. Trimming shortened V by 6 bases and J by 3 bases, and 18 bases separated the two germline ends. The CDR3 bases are TGTGCCAGCAGACGCGGAGTAAGGGTGGGCTACGAGCAGTACTTC. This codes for CASRRGVRVGYEQYF.

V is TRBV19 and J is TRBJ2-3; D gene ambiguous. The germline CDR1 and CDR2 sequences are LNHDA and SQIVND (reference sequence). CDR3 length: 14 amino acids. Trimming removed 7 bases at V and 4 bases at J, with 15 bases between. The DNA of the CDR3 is TGTGCCAGTACCCCGAGTAATGGACCAGATACGCAGTATTTT. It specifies CASTPSNGPDTQYF.

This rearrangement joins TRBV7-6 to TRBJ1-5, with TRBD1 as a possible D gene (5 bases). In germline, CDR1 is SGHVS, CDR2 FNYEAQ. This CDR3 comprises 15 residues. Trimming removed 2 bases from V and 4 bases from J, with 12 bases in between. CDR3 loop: CASSLTGTGNQPQHF. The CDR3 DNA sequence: TGTGCCAGCAGCTTAACCGGGACGGGGAATCAGCCCCAGCATTTT.

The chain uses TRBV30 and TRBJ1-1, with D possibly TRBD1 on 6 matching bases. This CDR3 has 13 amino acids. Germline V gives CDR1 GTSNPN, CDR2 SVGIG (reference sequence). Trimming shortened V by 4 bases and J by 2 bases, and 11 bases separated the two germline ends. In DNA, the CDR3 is TGTGCCTGGATTGAGGGGGGTAACACTGAAGCTTTCTTT. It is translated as CAWIEGGNTEAFF.

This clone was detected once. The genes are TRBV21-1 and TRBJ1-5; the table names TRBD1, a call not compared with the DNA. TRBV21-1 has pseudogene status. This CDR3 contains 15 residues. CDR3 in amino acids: CASSKEPGPNQPQHF. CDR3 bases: TGTGCCAGCAGCAAAGAACCAGGCCCCAATCAGCCCCAGCATTTT.